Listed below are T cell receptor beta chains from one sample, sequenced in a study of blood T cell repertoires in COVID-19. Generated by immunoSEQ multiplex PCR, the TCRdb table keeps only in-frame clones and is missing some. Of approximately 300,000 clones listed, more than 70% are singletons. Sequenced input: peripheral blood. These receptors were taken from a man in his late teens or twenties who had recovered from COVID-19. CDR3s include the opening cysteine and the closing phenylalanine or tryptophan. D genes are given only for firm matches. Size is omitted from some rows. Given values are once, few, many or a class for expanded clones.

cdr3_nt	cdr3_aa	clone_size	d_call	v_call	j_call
TGTGCCAGCAGCTTAGGCGCGGGAGGGCCGGCAGATACGCAGTATTTT	CASSLGAGGPADTQYF	-	TRBD2	TRBV11-2	TRBJ2-3
TGTGCCAGCCGTCTCGGAGATACGGGAAACACTGAAGCTTTCTTT	CASRLGDTGNTEAFF	-	-	TRBV28	TRBJ1-1
TGTGCCAGCAGCTTACGTAGGGGAACCGGGGAGCTGTTTTTT	CASSLRRGTGELFF	-	-	TRBV6-6	TRBJ2-2
TGTGCCAGCAGTCTCGACAGTCCGGAAGCTTTCTTT	CASSLDSPEAFF	-	-	TRBV12-3/TRBV12-4	TRBJ1-1
TGTGCCAGCAGCAAAGTGGCGCGGATAAGCTCTGGGGCCAACGTCCTGACTTTC	CASSKVARISSGANVLTF	-	-	TRBV21-1	TRBJ2-6
TGTGCCAGCAGTGAATACCTCGGACTAGCGGGAGACTACGAGCAGTACTTC	CASSEYLGLAGDYEQYF	-	TRBD2	TRBV25-1	TRBJ2-7
TGTGCCAGCAGCGTAAAGGGGGCAGGGAACACCGGGGAGCTGTTTTTT	CASSVKGAGNTGELFF	-	TRBD1	TRBV9	TRBJ2-2
TGTGCCAGCAGTGACCCAGGACAGGGGGCTGAAGCTTTCTTT	CASSDPGQGAEAFF	-	TRBD1	TRBV6-1	TRBJ1-1
TGTGCCAGCAGCTTAACAGGCCAGCGGGGTAGCGTGGGGGGTACGCAGTATTTT	CASSLTGQRGSVGGTQYF	-	TRBD2	TRBV7-3	TRBJ2-3
TGTGCCAGCAGTCATACTTCGACTAGCGGGGAGGAGGGGGAGCTGTTTTTT	CASSHTSTSGEEGELFF	-	TRBD2	TRBV27	TRBJ2-2
TGCGCCAGCAGCTTGGCCGGGGGGAATGAGCAGTTCTTC	CASSLAGGNEQFF	-	TRBD2	TRBV5-1	TRBJ2-1
TGTGCCAGCAGCTTGGACAGATATAACACTGAAGCTTTCTTT	CASSLDRYNTEAFF	-	-	TRBV5-4	TRBJ1-1
TGTGCCAGCAGCTTGGGACTAGATGGGGAGCAGTACTTC	CASSLGLDGEQYF	-	-	TRBV5-4	TRBJ2-7
TGTGCCAGCAGTCTTATGGGCAGGGGTACTCTGAGCACTGAAGCTTTCTTT	CASSLMGRGTLSTEAFF	-	-	TRBV6-6	TRBJ1-1
TGCGCCAGCAGCCAAAATGGAGGGGCACCCTACGAGCAGTACTTC	CASSQNGGAPYEQYF	-	-	TRBV4-1	TRBJ2-7
TGTGCCAGCAGCGGCGAAAGACACCGCGAGGGCTATGGCTACACCTTC	CASSGERHREGYGYTF	-	-	TRBV9	TRBJ1-2
TGCGCCAGCAGCCAAGTTTCCGGGCCCGGACAGGGCGGGCGTGGCTACACCTTC	CASSQVSGPGQGGRGYTF	once	TRBD1	TRBV4-1	TRBJ1-2
TGCGCCAGCAGCTTGGAGGGGGGAGGGAAAGGAGCTTTCTTT	CASSLEGGGKGAFF	-	-	TRBV5-1	TRBJ1-1
TGTGCCAGCACCGGGACTTCCGCGACCTACGAGCAGTACTTC	CASTGTSATYEQYF	-	-	TRBV6-6	TRBJ2-7
TGTGCCAGCAGCCTACAGGGTCATGGGGAGCTGTTTTTT	CASSLQGHGELFF	-	-	TRBV9	TRBJ2-2
TGTGCCAGCAGAGGTCAGGGTGCTTCACCCCTCCACTTT	CASRGQGASPLHF	few	-	TRBV14	TRBJ1-6
TGTGCCAGCAGTGACAGGGGTTTTCGCGGGGAGCTGTTTTTT	CASSDRGFRGELFF	-	-	TRBV2	TRBJ2-2
TGTGCCACTTCGGGACAGAACACTGAAGCTTTCTTT	CATSGQNTEAFF	-	-	TRBV2	TRBJ1-1
TGTGCCAGCAGTTTAGGGGGCTCGGCCTATGGCTACACCTTC	CASSLGGSAYGYTF	-	-	TRBV27	TRBJ1-2
TGCGCCAGCAGCCGTCAGGGGGCTACTGGTGGGTCGCGGTCTACGCAGTATTTT	CASSRQGATGGSRSTQYF	-	TRBD1	TRBV5-1	TRBJ2-3
TGTGCCAGCAGTCCAGACAGGGGTGAGCAGTTCTTC	CASSPDRGEQFF	-	TRBD1	TRBV6-5	TRBJ2-1
TGTGCCAGCAGCTTAGCCCCCAAAGATGGGCGTACACTAGCGGGGAGCACAGATACGCAGTATTTT	CASSLAPKDGRTLAGSTDTQYF	-	TRBD2	TRBV7-2	TRBJ2-3
TGTGCCAGCAGGCCTGGGACTAGAGGGGACAATGAGCAGTTCTTC	CASRPGTRGDNEQFF	-	TRBD2	TRBV6-5	TRBJ2-1
TGTGCCAGCAGCCAAGATAGAGACAGGGGTTATGGCTACACCTTC	CASSQDRDRGYGYTF	-	TRBD1	TRBV4-2	TRBJ1-2
TGTGCCAGTAGCGCAGAAATCGGGATAACCGGGGAGCTGTTTTTT	CASSAEIGITGELFF	-	-	TRBV19	TRBJ2-2
TGTGCCAGCAGTTACTCCGGACAGGGAGGGGTTGGCTACACCTTC	CASSYSGQGGVGYTF	-	TRBD1	TRBV6-6	TRBJ1-2
TGCGCCAGCAGCCAAGAACACCCCAGGTCCGGGGAGCTGTTTTTT	CASSQEHPRSGELFF	-	-	TRBV4-1	TRBJ2-2
TGTGCCAGCAGCCTACCCGGGACTAGCGGCTACAATGAGCAGTTCTTC	CASSLPGTSGYNEQFF	-	TRBD2	TRBV9	TRBJ2-1
TGTGCCAGCATTCACAGGGTATATGGCTACACCTTC	CASIHRVYGYTF	-	-	TRBV6-5	TRBJ1-2
TGTGCCAGCAGCTTAGAGGAGGCCGCCTACGAGCAGTACTTC	CASSLEEAAYEQYF	-	-	TRBV7-8	TRBJ2-7
TGTGCCAGCAGCCCTCGACAGGGGGCAGGGGAAGCTTTCTTT	CASSPRQGAGEAFF	-	TRBD1	TRBV3-1/TRBV3-2	TRBJ1-1
TGTGCCAGCAGCGTAGTCCCTACCTACGAGCAGTACTTC	CASSVVPTYEQYF	-	-	TRBV9	TRBJ2-7
TGTGCCAGCAGCATGGGACAGGGGGGCCGAGCTAACTATGGCTACACCTTC	CASSMGQGGRANYGYTF	-	TRBD1	TRBV27	TRBJ1-2
TGTGCCAGCAGTGGGACAGGGGGAATTCAGCCCCAGCATTTT	CASSGTGGIQPQHF	many	TRBD1	TRBV2	TRBJ1-5
TGTGCCAGCAGTTCTTGGCGGGAGGTCGACAATGAGCAGTTCTTC	CASSSWREVDNEQFF	-	TRBD2	TRBV27	TRBJ2-1
TGTGCCAGCAGTTCCGCGGGGCTCGAGCAGTTCTTC	CASSSAGLEQFF	-	-	TRBV6-5	TRBJ2-1